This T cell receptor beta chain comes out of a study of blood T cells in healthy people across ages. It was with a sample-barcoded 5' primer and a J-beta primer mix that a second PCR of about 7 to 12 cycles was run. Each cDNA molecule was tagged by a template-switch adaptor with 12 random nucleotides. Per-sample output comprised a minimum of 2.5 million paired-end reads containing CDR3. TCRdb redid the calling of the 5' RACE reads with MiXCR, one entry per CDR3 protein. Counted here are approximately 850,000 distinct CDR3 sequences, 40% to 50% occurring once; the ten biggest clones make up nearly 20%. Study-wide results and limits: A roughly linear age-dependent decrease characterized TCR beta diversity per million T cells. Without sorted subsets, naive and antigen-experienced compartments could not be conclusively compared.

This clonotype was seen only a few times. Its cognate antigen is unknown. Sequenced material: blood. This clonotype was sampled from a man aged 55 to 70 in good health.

The CDR3 DNA is TGTGCCAGCAGCTTAAGCAGGGAAGGATATGGCTACACCTTC. Translation gives CASSLSREGYGYTF. The gene calls are TRBV7-6 and TRBJ1-2; D is perhaps TRBD1 (5 bases). Trimming removed 2 bases at V and 5 bases at J, with 12 bases between. This CDR3 comprises 14 residues. Germline CDR1 SGHVS, CDR2 FNYEAQ.